The 30 T cell receptor beta chains below all came from one sample that was sequenced in a study of TIL therapy for anti-PD-1-resistant metastatic lung cancer. Described time point: pre-treatment sample, taken before nivolumab and TIL therapy. This was the immunoSEQ v3 assay. Data came from immunoSEQ multiplex PCR; TCRdb stores just in-frame clones and leaves some out. Here the sample spans about 59,000 clones, around four fifths being singletons. The sequencing used blood, collected at baseline. All receptors derive from a person aged 30 to 80 with non-small cell lung cancer.

The genes are TRBV19 and TRBJ1-2; D uncertain. The CDR3 consists of 16 residues. Germline-derived CDR1 and CDR2 are LNHDA and SQIVND (reference sequence). V was clipped by 3 bases and J by 3 bases, with 17 bases between them. The CDR3 is CASSMRTDLRDYGYTF. The DNA for the CDR3 is TGTGCCAGTAGTATGAGGACCGACCTACGGGACTATGGCTACACCTTC. Full variable domain (outside the CDR3, taken from reference TRBV19 and TRBJ1-2): DGGITQSPKYLFRKEGQNVTLSCEQNLNHDAMYWYRQDPGQGLRLIYYSQIVNDFQKGDIAEGYSVSREKKESFPLTVTSAQKNPTAFYLCASSMRTDLRDYGYTFGSGTRLTVV.

The chain employs TRBV6-1 and TRBJ1-5; D unresolved. Germline V lookup: CDR1 MNHNS, CDR2 SASEGT. The CDR3 spans 13 residues. V gave up 4 bases and J gave up 5 bases, with 9 bases separating them. In nucleotides, the CDR3 is TGTGCCAGCAGTGGGACGAGGGATCAGCCCCAGCATTTT. Translation: CASSGTRDQPQHF.

J is TRBJ2-2 and V is TRBV7-6, with 12 nucleotides matching TRBD2. Trimming took 3 bases from V and 7 from J; bases not matched to a gene: 3. The CDR3 extends over 15 amino acids. Germline CDR1 reads SGHVS; CDR2 reads FNYEAQ. CDR3 nucleotides: TGTGCCAGCAGCTTGGGGACTAGCGGGCACGGGGAGCTGTTTTTT. This gives the protein CASSLGTSGHGELFF.

The chain joins TRBV9 to TRBJ2-5, with 7 bases matching TRBD2. The CDR3 runs to 14 residues. V lost 0 bases and J lost 4; bases outside the gene matches: 3. Germline CDR1 is SGDLS and CDR2 is YYNGEE. The CDR3 bases are TGTGCCAGCAGCGTAGGGACTAGTAGAGAGACCCAGTACTTC. It yields the protein CASSVGTSRETQYF.

This rearrangement joins TRBV5-1 to TRBJ2-5; TRBD2 agrees at 7 bases. V shed 4 bases and J 5 bases; nucleotides not matched to a gene: 8. This CDR3 has 14 amino acids. Germline V lookup: CDR1 SGHRS, CDR2 YFSETQ. The CDR3 here is CASSVNSGRETQYF. CDR3 nucleotide sequence: TGCGCCAGCAGCGTAAATAGCGGGCGGGAGACCCAGTACTTC.

V gene TRBV5-1 combines with J gene TRBJ2-2, with 11 bases identical to TRBD2. The CDR3 has 16 residues. V lost 6 bases to trimming and J lost 4 bases; unmatched junction nucleotides: 8. Germline V lookup: CDR1 SGHRS, CDR2 YFSETQ. CDR3 sequence reads: CASTILAGGVTGELFF. Here the CDR3 DNA reads TGCGCCAGCACTATCTTAGCGGGAGGGGTCACCGGGGAGCTGTTTTTT.

V usage is TRBV4-1 and J usage is TRBJ2-3; D is possibly TRBD2 (6 bases). Germline V CDR1 and CDR2: MGHRA, YSYEKL. This CDR3 has 19 residues. The V end was cut by 0 bases, the J end by 4 bases, with 23 bases between. The CDR3 here is CASSQDEVNRGKAADTQYF. The DNA for the CDR3 is TGCGCCAGCAGCCAAGATGAAGTAAACCGGGGGAAAGCAGCAGATACGCAGTATTTT.

The V call is TRBV5-1, the J call TRBJ1-1; D remains ambiguous. Germline-derived CDR1 and CDR2 are SGHRS and YFSETQ. The CDR3 consists of 16 residues. Trimming left V 0 bases short and J 1 base short, with 13 bases between. CDR3 sequence (DNA): TGCGCCAGCAGCTTGGCCCCACCCCAATCGAACACTGAAGCTTTCTTT. Amino acid sequence: CASSLAPPQSNTEAFF.

J is TRBJ1-5 and V is TRBV28; D not certain. V lost 5 bases and J lost 5, with 13 bases in between. Germline CDR1 reads MDHEN; CDR2 reads SYDVKM. The CDR3 totals 14 residues. CDR3 sequence: CASSALTRHQPQHF. The CDR3, as DNA: TGTGCCAGCAGTGCCCTTACACGGCATCAGCCCCAGCATTTT.

This clone appeared a few times. The V gene is TRBV7-2, the J gene TRBJ1-5, with D unclear. Germline loops: CDR1 SGHTA, CDR2 FQGNSA. The CDR3 length is 13 residues. The ends were cut back, 8 bases at V and 2 bases at J, with 10 bases in the middle. Written as DNA, the CDR3 is TGTGCCAGCGCCTTGCAGGGCAATCAGCCCCAGCATTTT. This translates into CASALQGNQPQHF.

The V and J genes are TRBV10-2 and TRBJ1-2; 7 bases agree with TRBD1. CDR1 and CDR2 (germline): WSHSY, SAAADI. The ends lost 4 bases at V and 1 base at J; junction bases unmatched: 6. The CDR3 totals 15 residues. The CDR3, as DNA: TGCGCCAGCAGTGCGACCCGACAGGGTAACTATGGCTACACCTTC. Protein: CASSATRQGNYGYTF.

The gene calls are TRBV9 and TRBJ2-5; D is undetermined. This CDR3 region has 15 residues. Trimming removed 0 bases at V and 5 bases at J, with 14 bases between. Germline loops: CDR1 SGDLS, CDR2 YYNGEE. The CDR3 nucleotides are TGTGCCAGCAGCGTAGGTGGGCCTGGGCAGGAGACCCAGTACTTC. It encodes CASSVGGPGQETQYF.

This chain joins TRBV2 and TRBJ2-4; possibly TRBD2 for D (5 bases). This CDR3 comprises 14 residues. Germline lookup yields CDR1 SNHLY and CDR2 FYNNEI. V shed 8 bases and J shed 0 bases, with 11 bases lying between them. The DNA for the CDR3 is TGTGCCAGCTTAAGCGGACTAGCCAAAAACATTCAGTACTTC. As protein: CASLSGLAKNIQYF.

The genes are TRBV28 and TRBJ1-2; TRBD1 matches 7 bases. Losses at the gene ends were 6 bases for V and 5 bases for J; bases not matched to a gene: 12. Germline V gene data show CDR1 as MDHEN and CDR2 as SYDVKM. CDR3 length equals 15 residues. The CDR3 sequence: CASSRPGGFWYGYTF. The DNA for the CDR3 is TGTGCCAGCAGCCGCCCAGGGGGGTTTTGGTATGGCTACACCTTC.

This clone has only a few counts. The rearrangement links TRBV7-2 to TRBJ1-2, with D maybe TRBD1 (5 bases). Germline lookup yields CDR1 SGHTA and CDR2 FQGNSA. The CDR3 length is 14 residues. V gave up 2 bases and J gave up 6 bases, with 13 bases separating them. Written as DNA, the CDR3 is TGTGCCAGCAGCTTACGTAGGGGAACGGATGGCTACACCTTC. The encoded protein is CASSLRRGTDGYTF.

The chain combines TRBV27 with TRBJ1-2; D possibly corresponds to TRBD1 (6 bases). This CDR3 comprises 13 residues. Germline V lookup: CDR1 MNHEY, CDR2 SMNVEV (reference sequence). V lost 3 bases and J lost 6, with 11 bases in between. The CDR3 DNA reads as TGTGCCAGCAGTTTGTGGGGGCGGGATGGCTACACCTTC. Its protein is CASSLWGRDGYTF.

The V gene is TRBV28, the J gene TRBJ1-5; 7 nucleotides match TRBD1. Looked up from germline, CDR1 is MDHEN and CDR2 is SYDVKM. The CDR3 length is 15 residues. Trimming removed 6 bases from V and 5 bases from J; junction bases left unmatched: 10. CDR3 coding DNA: TGTGCCAGCAGCACCCAAACAGGGGTCCATCAGCCCCAGCATTTT. Translating gives CASSTQTGVHQPQHF.

The chain employs TRBV28 and TRBJ1-2; 7 bases map to TRBD1. The CDR3 consists of 14 residues. V was pared by 6 bases and J by 1 base, with 5 bases of the junction left unmatched. CDR1 is MDHEN and CDR2 is SYDVKM in the germline V gene. This chain's CDR3 is CASRYGQVNYGYTF. The CDR3 DNA follows: TGTGCCAGCAGATACGGACAGGTTAACTATGGCTACACCTTC.

The chain uses TRBV10-3 and TRBJ1-3; D is undetermined. Trimming left V 1 base short and J 0 bases short, with 10 bases between. CDR1 is ENHRY, CDR2 SYGVKD, per germline. This CDR3 has 16 amino acids. The CDR3 DNA follows: TGTGCCATCAGTGAGTACCAGGCCTCCTCTGGAAACACCATATATTTT. This sequence encodes CAISEYQASSGNTIYF.

The gene calls are TRBV7-2 and TRBJ2-3, with D perhaps being TRBD1 or TRBD2 (5 bases each). CDR3 length: 13 residues. Trimming removed 1 base at V and 6 bases at J, with 8 bases between. Germline lookup yields CDR1 SGHTA and CDR2 FQGNSA. Here the CDR3 DNA reads TGTGCCAGCAGCTTAGGGTGGGGGGATACGCAGTATTTT. Amino acids: CASSLGWGDTQYF.

In this sample, this clone turned up once. The V call is TRBV29-1, the J call TRBJ1-3; a weak D match, TRBD1 (6 bases). CDR1 SQVTM and CDR2 ANQGSEA come from the germline V gene. The V and J ends lost 0 bases and 2 bases respectively, with 14 bases between them. This CDR3 comprises 16 residues. The CDR3: CSVEDPWAGAGNTIYF. DNA for the CDR3: TGCAGCGTTGAAGATCCTTGGGCAGGGGCTGGAAACACCATATATTTT.

Turning to this clone: An end of the junction differs from the germline gene, which may be a read error. J is TRBJ2-1 and V is TRBV7-3; 11 positions match TRBD2. Germline V gene lookup returns CDR1 SGHTA and CDR2 FQGTGA. The CDR3 sequence is 16 residues long. The CDR3 here is CASSVTSGSVYNEQFF. CDR3 DNA: TGTGCCAGCAGCGTAACTAGCGGGAGCGTGTACAATGAGCAGTTCTTC.

This rearrangement joins TRBV2 to TRBJ2-1; D ambiguous. CDR3 length: 11 amino acids. Per the germline V gene, CDR1 is SNHLY and CDR2 is FYNNEI. Trimming removed 4 bases from V and 9 bases from J, with 7 bases in between. CDR3 loop: CASSALVEQFF. The CDR3 DNA is TGTGCCAGCAGTGCCCTAGTTGAGCAGTTCTTC.

V and J are TRBV9 and TRBJ2-1; weak D call: TRBD2 (6 bases). The germline V gene has CDR1 SGDLS and CDR2 YYNGEE. This CDR3 is built from 13 residues. Trimming left V 7 bases short and J 7 bases short, with 15 bases between. The DNA of the CDR3 is TGTGCCAGCGGGACTGCCTCGCGAAATGAGCAGTTCTTC. This gives the protein CASGTASRNEQFF. Full variable domain (missing parts from reference TRBV9 and TRBJ2-1): DSGVTQTPKHLITATGQRVTLRCSPRSGDLSVYWYQQSLDQGLQFLIQYYNGEERAKGNILERFSAQQFPDLHSELNLSSLELGDSALYFCASGTASRNEQFFGPGTRLTVL.

The J gene is TRBJ2-1, the V gene TRBV28; 16 nucleotides align to TRBD2. The trim removed 4 bases at V and 8 bases at J, leaving 11 bases unmatched. This CDR3 spans 18 amino acids. Germline CDR1 and CDR2: MDHEN and SYDVKM. DNA for the CDR3: TGTGCCAGCAGTTGGTCGGGACTAGCGGGAGGGCCCATAGATGAGCAGTTCTTC. Its translation is CASSWSGLAGGPIDEQFF.

This sequence joins TRBV21-1 and TRBJ1-2. TRBV21-1 is designated a pseudogene. The CDR3 contains 14 residues. The CDR3 sequence: CASSKDRERAGYTF. In nucleotides, the CDR3 is TGTGCCAGCAGCAAAGACAGGGAGCGGGCCGGCTACACCTTC.

The chain uses TRBV6-1 and TRBJ1-1, with no clear D. V was shortened by 3 bases and J by 3 bases, with 5 bases between the two germline ends. Germline V gene lookup returns CDR1 MNHNS and CDR2 SASEGT. The CDR3 contains 12 residues. CDR3 protein: CASSDGHTEAFF. CDR3 sequence (DNA): TGTGCCAGCAGTGACGGGCACACTGAAGCTTTCTTT.

This rearrangement joins TRBV30 to TRBJ2-7; 10 bases fit TRBD1. CDR1 and CDR2 (germline): GTSNPN, SVGIG (reference sequence). The trim removed 5 bases at V and 6 bases at J, leaving 1 base unmatched. This CDR3 has 11 residues. The CDR3: CAWDRGREQYF. CDR3 bases: TGTGCCTGGGACAGGGGGCGCGAGCAGTACTTC.

V is TRBV30 and J is TRBJ2-2; 9 nucleotides align to TRBD1. The germline V gene encodes CDR1 GTSNPN and CDR2 SVGIG (reference sequence). The V and J ends lost 2 bases and 4 bases, in that order; junction bases with no gene match: 8. The CDR3 is 16 amino acids. The CDR3 region has the DNA TGTGCCTGGAGTAAGGGACAGGGCATAGGCACCGGGGAGCTGTTTTTT. This sequence encodes CAWSKGQGIGTGELFF.

The rearrangement links TRBV19 to TRBJ1-2, with a weak D call TRBD1 (6 bases). Trimming took 1 base from V and 8 from J, leaving 11 bases between them. In germline, CDR1 is LNHDA, CDR2 SQIVND (reference sequence). This CDR3 contains 13 residues. The CDR3 region is CASSIGGGLGYTF. The CDR3 coding sequence is TGTGCCAGTAGTATAGGGGGGGGCCTCGGCTACACCTTC.